The entry that follows covers one TCR beta chain sequence. Its antigen is unknown. This specimen comes from a study of identical twins. Study-level points and caveats: Reduced insertions were recorded for abundant cord blood beta clonotypes, with no such pattern in memory repertoires.

A universal primer site was incorporated via template switching, and the cDNA contained unique molecular identifiers. TCRdb passed the 5' RACE reads through MiXCR, listing each CDR3 protein once. The sample has 550,000 to 700,000 distinct CDR3 sequences, 9% to 10% seen once. These same records also appear under a second study, on yellow fever vaccine responses in identical twins. This second study says: Each twin's T cell response to the vaccine was reported to look partly convergent and partly personalized.

The sequencing input was PBMCs. This clonotype originated in a woman between 18 and 29 years old in good health.

The CDR3 DNA reads TGCAGTGCTAGGGGCCGACAGGGTGCCACCGGGGAGCTGTTTTTT. It yields the protein CSARGRQGATGELFF. This chain links TRBV20-1 with TRBJ2-2, with 7 bases that match TRBD1. In germline, CDR1 is DFQATT, CDR2 SNEGSKA (reference sequence). The V segment lost 3 bases and the J segment 4 bases; nucleotides outside the gene matches: 8. The CDR3 is 15 amino acids.